One and the same sample provided the 4 T cell receptor beta chains below, sequenced in a study of cytomegalovirus exposure and HLA in healthy donors. PCR used 60 Vbeta primers and 13 Jbeta primers. The table came from immunoSEQ multiplex PCR; TCRdb's copy has only in-frame clones and leaves some out. There are more than 200,000 clones in the sample; roughly 85% occur only once, and approximately 1.8% lies in the top ten. Sequenced: PBMCs. All receptors come from a male donor in good health and CMV-seronegative.

This clone was detected a few times. V and J are TRBV19 and TRBJ2-1; 12 bases align to TRBD2. Germline trimming cut 3 bases from V and 5 bases from J; bases unmatched to any gene: 5. CDR3 length: 16 amino acids. Germline CDR1 is LNHDA and CDR2 is SQIVND (reference sequence). The DNA for the CDR3 is TGTGCCAGTAGTATCTCTAGCGGGAGGGTCAACAATGAGCAGTTCTTC. Translating it yields CASSISSGRVNNEQFF.

This rearrangement joins TRBV6-1 to TRBJ2-3, with 10 bases identical to TRBD2. There are 16 residues in the CDR3. The J segment lost 7 bases and the V segment lost 3 bases, leaving 10 bases of the junction unmatched. CDR1 is MNHNS, CDR2 SASEGT, per germline. The CDR3 reads CASSDWLAGEVNTQYF. CDR3 nucleotides: TGTGCCAGCAGTGATTGGCTAGCGGGGGAGGTAAATACGCAGTATTTT.

The table lists this clone with a few counts. Other DNA sequences in the same sample also yield this CDR3. This chain uses TRBV5-4 with TRBJ2-3, with 7 bases identical to TRBD2. V was pared by 0 bases and J by 4 bases, with 5 bases of the junction left unmatched. Germline V gives CDR1 SGHNT, CDR2 YYREEE (reference sequence). The CDR3 runs to 15 residues. The CDR3 sequence is CASSLVGGGADTQYF. The DNA for the CDR3 is TGTGCCAGCAGCTTGGTAGGTGGGGGGGCAGATACGCAGTATTTT.

This clone came up a few times. This chain connects TRBV4-2 to TRBJ1-2; 11 positions agree with TRBD1. V trimming: 4 bases; J trimming: 7 bases; junction bases outside the gene matches: 5. Germline V gene data show CDR1 as LGHNA and CDR2 as YNFKEQ. The CDR3 extends over 14 amino acids. CDR3 coding DNA: TGTGCCAGCAGCCGGGGACAGGGGGAGGGTGGCTACACCTTC. This encodes CASSRGQGEGGYTF.